This T cell receptor beta chain was sequenced for a study of cytomegalovirus exposure and HLA in healthy donors. Germline CDR1 reads MDHEN; CDR2 reads SYDVKM. The V gene lost 5 bases and the J gene lost 3 bases, with 23 bases spanning the gap. CDR3 length equals 17 residues. Use of 60 Vbeta and 13 Jbeta primers characterized the PCR. Assay used: immunoSEQ multiplex PCR; TCRdb lists only in-frame clones, some missing. This sample has 110,000 to 150,000 clones, with 70% found just once. This rearrangement joins TRBV28 to TRBJ2-7, with D tentatively TRBD1 (5 bases). The clonotype was recovered from a woman aged 55-70 years in good health and CMV-seropositive. The sample consisted of PBMCs. CDR3 nucleotide sequence: TGTGCCAGCAGTCCCTCCACCCTCAGGGTATTTGACTACGAGCAGTACTTC. Amino acid sequence: CASSPSTLRVFDYEQYF. Filled out from reference TRBV28 and TRBJ2-7, the complete variable domain reads DVKVTQSSRYLVKRTGEKVFLECVQDMDHENMFWYRQDPGLGLRLIYFSYDVKMKEKGDIPEGYSVSREKKERFSLILESASTNQTSMYLCASSPSTLRVFDYEQYFGPGTRLTVT.